The entry below gives a single T cell receptor beta chain sequence along with its context. The data derive from a study of blood T cell repertoires in COVID-19. About the study: Sites across the United States, Italy and Spain contributed samples from acute and convalescent COVID-19.

As processed by the authors: From reference gene primer amplification, estimates of nucleated cell counts were derived. The table came from immunoSEQ multiplex PCR; TCRdb's copy has only in-frame clones and leaves some out. V and J calls plus clone size are reproduced from that table; the DNA served to infer D and trimming. The table records some 83,000 clones, around 90% of them present only once. Trimming pared 1 base from V and 3 bases from J, leaving 9 bases between. The length of the CDR3 is 14 residues. Per the germline V gene, CDR1 is SGHDN and CDR2 is FVKESK. The receptor was derived from a man older than 75 with active or convalescent COVID-19. The gene calls are TRBV14 and TRBJ1-2; D gene uncertain. Sequences were obtained from peripheral blood. The CDR3 sequence: CASSQVRGDYGYTF. The DNA of the CDR3 is TGTGCCAGCAGCCAAGTTCGGGGAGACTATGGCTACACCTTC. The variable domain in full, with the rest retrieved from reference TRBV14 and TRBJ1-2, is EAGVTQFPSHSVIEKGQTVTLRCDPISGHDNLYWYRRVMGKEIKFLLHFVKESKQDESGMPNNRFLAERTGGTYSTLKVQPAELEDSGVYFCASSQVRGDYGYTFGSGTRLTVV.